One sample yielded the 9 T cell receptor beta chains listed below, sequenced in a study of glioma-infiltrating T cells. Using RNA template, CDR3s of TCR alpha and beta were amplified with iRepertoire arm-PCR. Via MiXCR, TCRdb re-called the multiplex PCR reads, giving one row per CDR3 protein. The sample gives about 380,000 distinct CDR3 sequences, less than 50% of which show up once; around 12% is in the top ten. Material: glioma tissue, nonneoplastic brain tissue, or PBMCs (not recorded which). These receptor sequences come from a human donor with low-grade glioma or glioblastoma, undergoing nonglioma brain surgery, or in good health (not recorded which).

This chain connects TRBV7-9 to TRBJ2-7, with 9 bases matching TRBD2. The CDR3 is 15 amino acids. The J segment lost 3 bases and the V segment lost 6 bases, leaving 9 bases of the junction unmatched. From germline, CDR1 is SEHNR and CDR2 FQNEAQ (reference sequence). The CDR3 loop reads CASRSGLASFYEQYF. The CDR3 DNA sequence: TGTGCCAGCAGGTCCGGACTAGCGTCATTCTACGAGCAGTACTTC.

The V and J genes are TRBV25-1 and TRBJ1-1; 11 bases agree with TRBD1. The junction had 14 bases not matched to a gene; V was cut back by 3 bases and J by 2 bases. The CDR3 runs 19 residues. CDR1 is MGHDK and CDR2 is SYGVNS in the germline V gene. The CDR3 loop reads CASSDAPGTGGYGNTEAFF. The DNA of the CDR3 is TGTGCCAGCAGTGATGCCCCCGGGACAGGGGGGTATGGTAACACTGAAGCTTTCTTT.

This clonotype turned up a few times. CDR3 region: CASTFTGTNYYGYTF. The CDR3, as DNA: TGTGCCAGCACTTTCACCGGGACAAATTACTATGGCTACACCTTC. This chain connects TRBV2 to TRBJ1-2; tentative D call: TRBD1 (6 bases). Germline V CDR1 and CDR2: SNHLY, FYNNEI. The CDR3 extends over 15 amino acids. V was pared by 7 bases and J by 3 bases, with 18 bases between. Full variable domain (missing parts from reference TRBV2 and TRBJ1-2): EPEVTQTPSHQVTQMGQEVILRCVPISNHLYFYWYRQILGQKVEFLVSFYNNEISEKSEIFDDQFSVERPDGSNFTLKIRSTKLEDSAMYFCASTFTGTNYYGYTFGSGTRLTVV.

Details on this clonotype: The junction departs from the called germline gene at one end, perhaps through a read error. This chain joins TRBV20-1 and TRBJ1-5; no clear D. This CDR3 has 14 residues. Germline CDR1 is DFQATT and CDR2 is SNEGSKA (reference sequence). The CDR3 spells CCAAPDLGNQPQRF. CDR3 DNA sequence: TGCTGTGCTGCCCCTGACTTGGGCAATCAGCCCCAGCGTTTT.

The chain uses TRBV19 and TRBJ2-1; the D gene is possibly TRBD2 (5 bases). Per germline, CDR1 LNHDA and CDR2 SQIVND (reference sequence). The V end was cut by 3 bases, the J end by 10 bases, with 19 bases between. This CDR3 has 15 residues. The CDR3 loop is CASSMGKTNLAEQFF. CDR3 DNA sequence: TGTGCCAGTAGTATGGGGAAAACAAACCTAGCCGAGCAGTTCTTC. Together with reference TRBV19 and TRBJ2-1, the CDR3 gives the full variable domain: DGGITQSPKYLFRKEGQNVTLSCEQNLNHDAMYWYRQDPGQGLRLIYYSQIVNDFQKGDIAEGYSVSREKKESFPLTVTSAQKNPTAFYLCASSMGKTNLAEQFFGPGTRLTVL.

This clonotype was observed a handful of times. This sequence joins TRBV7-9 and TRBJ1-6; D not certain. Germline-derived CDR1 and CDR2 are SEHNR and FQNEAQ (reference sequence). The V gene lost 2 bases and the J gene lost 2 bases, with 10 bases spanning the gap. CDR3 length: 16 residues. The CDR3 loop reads CASSLYSGPYNSPLHF. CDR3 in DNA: TGTGCCAGCAGCTTATATTCCGGACCCTATAATTCACCCCTCCACTTT.

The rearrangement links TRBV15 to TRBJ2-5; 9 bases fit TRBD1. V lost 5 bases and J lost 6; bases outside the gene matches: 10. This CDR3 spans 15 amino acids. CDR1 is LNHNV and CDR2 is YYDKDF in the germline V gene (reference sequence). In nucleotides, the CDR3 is TGTGCCACCAGCGCCTGGACAGGGGATGCAAAGACCCAGTACTTC. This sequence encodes CATSAWTGDAKTQYF.

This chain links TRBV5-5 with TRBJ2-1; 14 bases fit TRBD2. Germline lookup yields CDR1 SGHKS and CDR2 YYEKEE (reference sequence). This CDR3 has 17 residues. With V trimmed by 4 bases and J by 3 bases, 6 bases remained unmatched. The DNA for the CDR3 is TGTGCCAGCAGCGCGGGACTAGCGGGAGTGGGCTACAATGAGCAGTTCTTC. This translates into CASSAGLAGVGYNEQFF.

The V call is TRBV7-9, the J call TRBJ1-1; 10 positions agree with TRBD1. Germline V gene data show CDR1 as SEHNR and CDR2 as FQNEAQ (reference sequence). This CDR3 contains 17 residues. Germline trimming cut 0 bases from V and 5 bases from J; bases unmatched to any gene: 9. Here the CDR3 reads CASSLAPTGGAWTEAFF. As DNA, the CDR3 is TGTGCCAGCAGCTTAGCACCGACAGGGGGCGCGTGGACTGAAGCTTTCTTT.